The 2 T cell receptor beta chains reported below all come from one sample, sequenced in a study of cytomegalovirus exposure and HLA in healthy donors. This PCR relied on a set of 60 Vbeta primers and 13 Jbeta primers. The table came from immunoSEQ multiplex PCR; TCRdb's copy has only in-frame clones and leaves some out. Among some 150,000 clones listed, 65% to 80% were seen once. The material sequenced was PBMCs. Receptors were obtained from a man aged 35 to 55 in good health and CMV-seronegative.

The chain combines TRBV21-1 with TRBJ2-5; the D call of TRBD2 is as the table states it, not checked on the DNA. TRBV21-1 has pseudogene status. The CDR3 consists of 14 residues. CDR3 DNA sequence: TGTGCCAGCAGCAAAGTAAAACGTCGGGAGACCCAGTACTTC. Translated, it gives CASSKVKRRETQYF.

This chain joins TRBV5-1 and TRBJ2-1; 12 bases are a match to TRBD2. There are 15 residues in the CDR3. CDR1 and CDR2 from the germline V gene are SGHRS and YFSETQ. J gave up 7 bases and V 8 bases, and 10 bases lay outside the gene matches. The CDR3 is CASRLAGVSGNEQFF. The CDR3 nucleotides read TGCGCCAGTCGACTAGCGGGAGTCTCGGGGAATGAGCAGTTCTTC.